These 29 T cell receptor beta chains came from one sample sequenced in a study of blood T cells in healthy people across ages. Then a second PCR, running about 6 to 11 cycles, was carried out with a sample-barcoded 5' primer and a J-beta primer mix. One entry per CDR3 protein, called by TCRdb with MiXCR from the 5' RACE reads. The table shows some 690,000 distinct CDR3 sequences, with around a fifth occurring only once. The sequenced sample consisted of blood. Receptors were obtained from a man between 70 and 80 years old in good health.

The chain carries TRBV7-9 and TRBJ2-3, with a weak D call TRBD1 (5 bases). The CDR3 loop spans 15 amino acids. Germline CDR1 and CDR2: SEHNR and FQNEAQ (reference sequence). Deletions cut 8 bases from V and 0 bases from J, with 15 bases between. CDR3 residues: CASVTGQSSTDTQYF. Written as DNA, the CDR3 is TGTGCCAGCGTCACTGGACAATCTAGCACAGATACGCAGTATTTT.

This clonotype turned up a few times. The chain joins TRBV19 to TRBJ1-5, with 9 bases identical to TRBD1. V lost 4 bases to trimming and J lost 6 bases; unmatched junction nucleotides: 4. Germline V gene sequence: CDR1 LNHDA, CDR2 SQIVND (reference sequence). CDR3 length: 14 residues. CDR3 bases: TGTGCCAGTAGTACTCTGACAGGGGGTCAGCCCCAGCATTTT. Protein product: CASSTLTGGQPQHF.

The chain employs TRBV28 and TRBJ1-5; D may be TRBD1 (6 bases). The ends were cut back, 5 bases at V and 7 bases at J, with 15 bases in the middle. The germline V gene encodes CDR1 MDHEN and CDR2 SYDVKM. This CDR3 comprises 14 residues. The CDR3: CASSTDRGGQPQHF. The CDR3 DNA reads as TGTGCCAGCAGTACCGACAGAGGGGGGCAGCCCCAGCATTTT.

J is TRBJ2-7 and V is TRBV28; 13 bases match TRBD2. V lost 3 bases, J lost 5 bases, and 7 bases stayed unmatched. The CDR3 runs to 16 residues. Germline V gene data show CDR1 as MDHEN and CDR2 as SYDVKM. In DNA form, the CDR3 reads TGTGCCAGCAGTTTCCCACTAGCGGGGGGGCCCAACGAGCAGTACTTC. Residues: CASSFPLAGGPNEQYF.

This clonotype was recorded many times. The rearrangement uses TRBV29-1 and TRBJ2-4; D is uncertain. Trimming pared 5 bases from V and 0 bases from J, leaving 14 bases between. CDR1 SQVTM and CDR2 ANQGSEA come from the germline V gene. CDR3 length: 15 residues. CDR3 in DNA: TGCAGCGTTAGGAGTGGTGCCGTAGCCAAAAACATTCAGTACTTC. It is translated as CSVRSGAVAKNIQYF.

This clonotype was counted only a few times. The chain uses TRBV10-2 and TRBJ2-3; D gene ambiguous. This CDR3 has 14 residues. CDR1 WSHSY and CDR2 SAAADI come from the germline V gene. With 6 bases removed from V and 7 bases from J, the gap between germline ends came to 17 bases. The CDR3 sequence: CASSPGPRENTQYF. CDR3 nucleotides: TGCGCCAGCAGCCCAGGACCACGCGAGAATACGCAGTATTTT.

The rearrangement links TRBV6-5 to TRBJ2-5; tentatively, D is TRBD1 (5 bases). The closer fit of TRBJ2-7 to the DNA end suggests the J call may be wrong. The CDR3 is 15 amino acids. Looked up from germline, CDR1 is MNHEY and CDR2 is SVGAGI. The CDR3 protein is CASRDRTSVNYEQYF. CDR3 DNA sequence: TGTGCCAGCAGAGACAGAACCTCGGTAAACTACGAGCAGTACTTC.

As concerns this clonotype: Germline and junction disagree at one end, which may indicate a read error. J is TRBJ1-1 and V is TRBV12-5, with unresolved D. This CDR3 is built from 12 residues. The germline V gene encodes CDR1 LGHNT and CDR2 FRNRAP. Here the CDR3 reads CASGLELTEAFF. The CDR3 DNA is TGTGCTAGTGGTTTGGAACTCACTGAGGCTTTCTTT.

In its sample, this clonotype was seen many times. The gene calls are TRBV30 and TRBJ2-3; D possibly corresponds to TRBD2 (5 bases). CDR1 is GTSNPN, CDR2 SVGIG, per germline (reference sequence). The germline V and J ends were trimmed by 0 bases and 3 bases, with 10 bases remaining between them. The CDR3 is 14 amino acids. The CDR3 loop reads CAWSVGRGTDTQYF. The CDR3 region has the DNA TGTGCCTGGAGTGTGGGGAGAGGAACAGATACGCAGTATTTT.

The rearrangement uses TRBV29-1 and TRBJ1-2; possible D gene TRBD1, 6 bases. V was pared by 5 bases and J by 4 bases, with 17 bases between. Germline V gene data show CDR1 as SQVTM and CDR2 as ANQGSEA. This CDR3 comprises 14 residues. The CDR3 region has the DNA TGCAGCGTTACACAAGCCAGGGGACCCTATGGCTACACCTTC. It yields the protein CSVTQARGPYGYTF.

The chain uses TRBV10-3 and TRBJ2-1; D tentatively reads TRBD1 or TRBD2 (6 bases each). Trimming left V 3 bases short and J 9 bases short, with 9 bases between. The CDR3 spans 12 residues. CDR1 is ENHRY, CDR2 SYGVKD, per germline. CDR3 region: CAISDRGVEQFF. In DNA form, the CDR3 reads TGTGCCATCAGTGATAGGGGGGTTGAGCAGTTCTTC.

The V gene is TRBV20-1, the J gene TRBJ1-2, with 7 nucleotides matching TRBD1. V lost 4 bases to trimming and J lost 6 bases; unmatched junction nucleotides: 5. CDR1 is DFQATT and CDR2 is SNEGSKA in the germline V gene (reference sequence). CDR3 size: 12 residues. Written as DNA, the CDR3 is TGCAGTGCTACAGTGACAGGGCATGGCTACACCTTC. Its protein product is CSATVTGHGYTF.

This clonotype was observed a handful of times. Written as DNA, the CDR3 is TGTGCCAGCAGCCATAGACAGGGAAGGGCCACTGAAGCTTTCTTT. Its translation is CASSHRQGRATEAFF. This sequence joins TRBV27 and TRBJ1-1; 7 bases match TRBD1. The junction had 11 bases not matched to a gene; V was cut back by 6 bases and J by 4 bases. CDR1 is MNHEY, CDR2 SMNVEV, per germline (reference sequence). The CDR3 contains 15 residues.

This clonotype has only a few counts. This sequence joins TRBV18 and TRBJ2-1; D perhaps matches TRBD1 (6 bases). V was clipped by 3 bases and J by 5 bases, with 14 bases between them. This CDR3 is 15 amino acids long. Germline-derived CDR1 and CDR2 are KGHSH and LQKENI. CDR3 protein: CASSPLGQLNNEQFF. CDR3 in DNA: TGTGCCAGCTCACCTCTTGGACAGCTCAACAATGAGCAGTTCTTC.

J is TRBJ2-5 and V is TRBV3-1; D ambiguous. The ends were cut back, 4 bases at V and 4 bases at J, with 13 bases in the middle. The CDR3 length is 14 residues. Germline V CDR1 and CDR2: LGHDT, YNNKEL (reference sequence). CDR3 coding DNA: TGTGCCAGCAGCCGAGGCTCGCTCGGAGAGACCCAGTACTTC. This codes for CASSRGSLGETQYF.

This clonotype was observed a handful of times. This rearrangement joins TRBV12-3 or TRBV12-4 to TRBJ2-3, with 8 positions matching TRBD1. This CDR3 has 14 residues. J lost 5 bases, V lost 3 bases, and 4 bases had no gene match. In DNA, the CDR3 is TGTGCCAGCAGTTTCTCGGACAGGGTAGATACGCAGTATTTT. Translated: CASSFSDRVDTQYF.

This clonotype was seen more than once but under ten times. The chain couples TRBV7-2 to TRBJ1-1; 8 bases line up with TRBD1. CDR3 length: 16 residues. Germline V gene sequence: CDR1 SGHTA, CDR2 FQGNSA. Trimming at V came to 3 bases and at J to 4 bases, leaving 10 bases not matched to a gene. The CDR3 protein is CASSFMAGGSGTEAFF. The CDR3 coding sequence is TGTGCCAGCAGCTTCATGGCAGGGGGCAGCGGCACTGAAGCTTTCTTT.

This clonotype occurred once. The chain joins TRBV5-6 to TRBJ2-5; a weak D match, TRBD2 (5 bases). The J call may be wrong; the DNA end is better matched by TRBJ2-7. The CDR3 length is 14 residues. Germline loops: CDR1 SGHDT, CDR2 YYEEEE. CDR3 sequence reads: CASTSRAGSYEQYF. Written as DNA, the CDR3 is TGTGCCAGCACCTCGAGGGCCGGATCCTACGAGCAGTACTTC.

This chain uses TRBV29-1 with TRBJ1-2, with TRBD1 as a possible D gene (5 bases). There are 11 residues in the CDR3. Germline V gene sequence: CDR1 SQVTM, CDR2 ANQGSEA. Trimming removed 8 bases from V and 8 bases from J, with 15 bases in between. In DNA, the CDR3 is TGCAGCTTATGGGGGGGGGTCGGCTACACCTTC. Its protein product is CSLWGGVGYTF.

This clonotype was counted a few times. The chain joins TRBV4-2 to TRBJ2-1; 9 nucleotides match TRBD2. This CDR3 is 15 amino acids long. J lost 5 bases, V lost 4 bases, and 6 bases had no gene match. Germline CDR1 LGHNA, CDR2 YNFKEQ. The CDR3 bases are TGTGCCAGCAGCCCGGCGGGGGGGGAAAACAATGAGCAGTTCTTC. Its protein product is CASSPAGGENNEQFF.

V and J are TRBV28 and TRBJ1-5; tentatively, D is TRBD1 (5 bases). CDR1 is MDHEN and CDR2 is SYDVKM in the germline V gene. The CDR3 consists of 13 residues. Trimming left V 8 bases short and J 5 bases short, with 13 bases between. In DNA form, the CDR3 reads TGTGCCAGCGTCCGGCAGGGTCATCAGCCCCAGCATTTT. Translating gives CASVRQGHQPQHF.

The rearrangement links TRBV24-1 to TRBJ1-2; TRBD1 agrees at 8 bases. Germline V gene lookup returns CDR1 KGHDR and CDR2 SFDVKD. This CDR3 is built from 16 residues. The V segment lost 4 bases and the J segment 0 bases; nucleotides outside the gene matches: 6. The CDR3 DNA reads as TGTGCCACCAGTGAGGCCGGGACAGGAGCTAACTATGGCTACACCTTC. Protein product: CATSEAGTGANYGYTF.

The sample holds many counts of this clonotype. This sequence joins TRBV4-1 and TRBJ2-7, with D maybe TRBD2 (6 bases). Germline V gene lookup returns CDR1 MGHRA and CDR2 YSYEKL. The CDR3 extends over 15 amino acids. Deletions cut 4 bases from V and 2 bases from J, with 15 bases between. DNA of the CDR3: TGCGCCAGCAGCCTCGAAGGGCTAGCGACCTACGAGCAGTACTTC. This encodes CASSLEGLATYEQYF.

This clonotype occurred a few times. V and J are TRBV7-2 and TRBJ2-1; 7 bases match TRBD2. The DNA end is a closer match to TRBJ2-5, so the J assignment may be wrong. The CDR3 has 15 residues. CDR1 is SGHTA and CDR2 is FQGNSA in the germline V gene. CDR3 nucleotide sequence: TGTGCCAGCAGCTTAGGTTTTGGGGGGGGAGAGACCCAGTACTTC. Amino acid sequence: CASSLGFGGGETQYF.

V usage is TRBV20-1 and J usage is TRBJ2-1, with D tentatively TRBD2 (6 bases). Trimming took 6 bases from V and 0 from J, leaving 12 bases between them. The V gene's germline CDR1 is DFQATT and CDR2 SNEGSKA (reference sequence). This CDR3 is 14 amino acids long. CDR3 bases: TGCAGTGCCAGACCCGGGAGCTCCTACAATGAGCAGTTCTTC. Translated, it gives CSARPGSSYNEQFF.

This clonotype was found a few times. The CDR3 coding sequence is TGTGCCAGCACCTTTGATACCTACTATGGCTACACCTTC. As protein: CASTFDTYYGYTF. This chain links TRBV12-3 or TRBV12-4 with TRBJ1-2; no clear D. The CDR3 consists of 13 residues. The ends were cut back, 7 bases at V and 3 bases at J, with 12 bases in the middle.

This chain joins TRBV20-1 and TRBJ2-7; 7 bases map to TRBD1. Germline values: CDR1 DFQATT, CDR2 SNEGSKA (reference sequence). The CDR3 extends over 11 amino acids. J gave up 5 bases and V 2 bases, and 0 bases lay outside the gene matches. The DNA for the CDR3 is TGCAGTGCTAGACAGGGGGACGAGCAGTACGTC. The encoded protein is CSARQGDEQYV.

This clonotype was seen a handful of times. The chain combines TRBV20-1 with TRBJ2-1; 10 nucleotides match TRBD2. In germline, CDR1 is DFQATT, CDR2 SNEGSKA (reference sequence). V was pared by 8 bases and J by 1 base, with 8 bases of the junction left unmatched. The CDR3 sequence is 15 residues long. CDR3 sequence: CSPTSGITSYNEQFF. The CDR3 nucleotides are TGCAGTCCTACTAGCGGGATTACGTCCTACAATGAGCAGTTCTTC.

The chain carries TRBV20-1 and TRBJ2-3, with no clear D. Per the germline V gene, CDR1 is DFQATT and CDR2 is SNEGSKA (reference sequence). This CDR3 has 12 amino acids. V dropped 3 bases and J dropped 2 bases, with 6 bases sitting between them. CDR3 region: CSASPVTDTQYF. DNA for the CDR3: TGCAGTGCTAGTCCAGTCACAGATACGCAGTATTTT.